One and the same sample provided the 7 T cell receptor beta chains below, sequenced in a study of cytomegalovirus exposure and HLA in healthy donors (dated by TCRdb to the late 2010s). Library preparation used the immunoSEQ multiplex PCR assay. For the multiplex PCR, a mixture combining 60 forward primers for TCR Vbeta segments and 13 reverse primers for TCR Jbeta segments was used. TCRdb took over this immuneACCESS table, retaining in-frame rearrangements with V and J assigned. Such tables are incomplete; in checked studies, under half of the missing clones stem from an unresolved V gene, and the remainder is unexplained. The sample table holds fewer than 150,000 clones, of which more than 60% were seen once. Together, the top ten hold roughly 2.8% of the sample. The source material was PBMCs. These receptors were taken from a male donor in good health and CMV-seronegative.

The V gene is TRBV7-2, the J gene TRBJ2-5; the D gene is possibly TRBD2 (6 bases). The CDR3 has 13 residues. Germline CDR1 and CDR2: SGHTA and FQGNSA. Trimming left V 3 bases short and J 5 bases short, with 10 bases between. The CDR3 region is CASSFREPETQYF. The CDR3 nucleotides read TGTGCCAGCAGCTTTCGGGAGCCGGAGACCCAGTACTTC.

The rearrangement joins TRBV5-5 to TRBJ2-2; 7 bases are a match to TRBD1. The V segment lost 0 bases and the J segment 2 bases; nucleotides outside the gene matches: 4. CDR1 and CDR2 from the germline V gene are SGHKS and YYEKEE (reference sequence). This CDR3 region has 16 residues. The CDR3 DNA follows: TGTGCCAGCAGCTTGGTCCAGGGGGTCAACACCGGGGAGCTGTTTTTT. It specifies CASSLVQGVNTGELFF.

The genes are TRBV6-5 and TRBJ2-7; 13 bases map to TRBD2. Trimming cost V 2 bases and J 6 bases; bases outside gene matches: 4. The CDR3 has 15 residues. Germline assignment: CDR1 MNHEY and CDR2 SVGAGI. The CDR3 protein is CASSYKLAGGSEQYF. DNA for the CDR3: TGTGCCAGCAGTTACAAACTAGCGGGAGGGTCCGAGCAGTACTTC.

The chain couples TRBV4-1 to TRBJ1-5; 8 bases align to TRBD1. V shed 3 bases and J 2 bases; nucleotides not matched to a gene: 12. The length of the CDR3 is 18 residues. Per germline, CDR1 MGHRA and CDR2 YSYEKL. CDR3 region: CASSHRLGQGPRNQPQHF. CDR3 nucleotide sequence: TGCGCCAGCAGCCATCGTCTTGGACAGGGACCGCGCAATCAGCCCCAGCATTTT.

The sample holds one count of this clone. The CDR3 spells CASSQVFFYEQYF. The DNA of the CDR3 is TGCGCCAGCAGCCAAGTGTTTTTCTACGAGCAGTACTTC. The V gene is TRBV4-1, the J gene TRBJ2-5; D call uncertain. The J call is doubtful: the DNA matches TRBJ2-7 better. The germline V gene encodes CDR1 MGHRA and CDR2 YSYEKL. CDR3 length: 13 residues.

The V call is TRBV30, the J call TRBJ1-5; tentatively, D is TRBD1 (5 bases). Germline V gene data show CDR1 as GTSNPN and CDR2 as SVGIG (reference sequence). The CDR3 spans 14 residues. The V and J ends lost 3 bases and 5 bases respectively, with 14 bases between them. The CDR3 bases are TGTGCCTGGAGCGCCGACAGTCTCCATCAGCCCCAGCATTTT. Encoded protein: CAWSADSLHQPQHF.

V is TRBV7-2 and J is TRBJ2-1; 8 positions match TRBD2. In germline, CDR1 is SGHTA, CDR2 FQGNSA. The CDR3 length is 14 residues. V was pared by 5 bases and J by 10 bases, with 10 bases of the junction left unmatched. The CDR3 is CASSIGPASGEQFF. CDR3 nucleotides: TGTGCCAGCAGCATAGGGCCGGCTAGCGGGGAGCAGTTCTTC.